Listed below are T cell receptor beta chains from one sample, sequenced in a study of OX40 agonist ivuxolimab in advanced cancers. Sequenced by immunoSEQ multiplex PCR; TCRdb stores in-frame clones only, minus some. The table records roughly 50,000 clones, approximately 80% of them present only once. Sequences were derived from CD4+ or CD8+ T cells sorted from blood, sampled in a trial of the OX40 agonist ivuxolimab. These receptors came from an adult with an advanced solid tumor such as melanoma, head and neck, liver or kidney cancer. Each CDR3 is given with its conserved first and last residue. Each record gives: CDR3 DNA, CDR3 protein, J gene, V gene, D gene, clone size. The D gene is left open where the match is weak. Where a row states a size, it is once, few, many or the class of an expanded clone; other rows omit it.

CDR3nt: TGTGCCAGCAGTTTAGGAAGCAATCAGCCCCAGCATTTT; CDR3aa: CASSLGSNQPQHF; j_gene: TRBJ1-5; v_gene: TRBV27; d_gene: -; abundance: -
CDR3nt: TGTGCCAGCAGTTTAATGGTGGTCGGGGAGCTGTTTTTT; CDR3aa: CASSLMVVGELFF; j_gene: TRBJ2-2; v_gene: TRBV2; d_gene: -; abundance: -
CDR3nt: TGTGCCAGCAGCCTCGGAGACAGGATATTCTATGGCTACACCTTC; CDR3aa: CASSLGDRIFYGYTF; j_gene: TRBJ1-2; v_gene: TRBV28; d_gene: -; abundance: -
CDR3nt: TGTGCCAGTAGTATAGACCCGCGGGGGGGGACTGAAGCTTTCTTT; CDR3aa: CASSIDPRGGTEAFF; j_gene: TRBJ1-1; v_gene: TRBV19; d_gene: -; abundance: -
CDR3nt: TGTGCCAGCAGCTTCTGGACTAGCGGCCTAAGGGGGGTTTACGAGCAGTACTTC; CDR3aa: CASSFWTSGLRGVYEQYF; j_gene: TRBJ2-7; v_gene: TRBV5-6; d_gene: TRBD2; abundance: -
CDR3nt: TGCGCCAGCGGCCAGGGGGCAGGAACCTACGAGCAGTACTTC; CDR3aa: CASGQGAGTYEQYF; j_gene: TRBJ2-7; v_gene: TRBV5-1; d_gene: TRBD1; abundance: -
CDR3nt: TGTGCCAGCAGCTTAGGGTACGTGGGACAGCAAGAGACCCAGTACTTC; CDR3aa: CASSLGYVGQQETQYF; j_gene: TRBJ2-5; v_gene: TRBV7-9; d_gene: TRBD1; abundance: few
CDR3nt: TGTGCCAGCTCACCACAGGGAATCGATGAAAAACTGTTTTTT; CDR3aa: CASSPQGIDEKLFF; j_gene: TRBJ1-4; v_gene: TRBV18; d_gene: -; abundance: -
CDR3nt: TGTGCCAGCAGTACCGGGACAGGGGGCTTGTCCCAGCATTTT; CDR3aa: CASSTGTGGLSQHF; j_gene: TRBJ1-5; v_gene: TRBV2; d_gene: TRBD1; abundance: -
CDR3nt: TGTGCCAGCTCACTGACAGGGGGCGAGGGCACTGAAGCTTTCTTT; CDR3aa: CASSLTGGEGTEAFF; j_gene: TRBJ1-1; v_gene: TRBV18; d_gene: TRBD1; abundance: -
CDR3nt: TGTGCCAGCAGTTTAGCGGGAGATGACTACAATGAGCAGTTCTTC; CDR3aa: CASSLAGDDYNEQFF; j_gene: TRBJ2-1; v_gene: TRBV5-4; d_gene: TRBD2; abundance: -
CDR3nt: TGTGCCAGCTCAAGGCGGTTGGTGAACACTGAAGCTTTCTTT; CDR3aa: CASSRRLVNTEAFF; j_gene: TRBJ1-1; v_gene: TRBV12-1; d_gene: -; abundance: -
CDR3nt: TGTGCCACCAGCAGGACTAGCGGGAGCGAGCAGTACTTC; CDR3aa: CATSRTSGSEQYF; j_gene: TRBJ2-7; v_gene: TRBV15; d_gene: TRBD2; abundance: -
CDR3nt: TGCGCCAGCAGTGAGGGGGGGATACGAGGGAACACTGAAGCTTTCTTT; CDR3aa: CASSEGGIRGNTEAFF; j_gene: TRBJ1-1; v_gene: TRBV10-1; d_gene: -; abundance: -
CDR3nt: TGTGCCAGCACCAGGGACCATAATGAAAAACTGTTTTTT; CDR3aa: CASTRDHNEKLFF; j_gene: TRBJ1-4; v_gene: TRBV2; d_gene: -; abundance: -
CDR3nt: TGTGCCAGCAGCCCCGGGGGCTCTGGGGCCAACGTCCTGACTTTC; CDR3aa: CASSPGGSGANVLTF; j_gene: TRBJ2-6; v_gene: TRBV28; d_gene: -; abundance: -
CDR3nt: TGTGCCAGCAGCCGGACAGGGCGGAATTCACCCCTCCACTTT; CDR3aa: CASSRTGRNSPLHF; j_gene: TRBJ1-6; v_gene: TRBV7-9; d_gene: TRBD1; abundance: -
CDR3nt: TGTGCCAGCAGGTGGGCAGGGCCCACCGGGGAGCTGTTTTTT; CDR3aa: CASRWAGPTGELFF; j_gene: TRBJ2-2; v_gene: TRBV6-1; d_gene: -; abundance: -
CDR3nt: TGTGCCAGCAGCGCGGGACTAGCGGGGGGCCGCACAGATACGCAGTATTTT; CDR3aa: CASSAGLAGGRTDTQYF; j_gene: TRBJ2-3; v_gene: TRBV9; d_gene: TRBD2; abundance: -